This entry describes one T cell receptor (beta chain). What it binds is not known. These data belong to a study of yellow fever vaccine responses in identical twins. TCRdb re-derived calls from the RT-PCR reads in MiXCR, one entry per CDR3 protein. This table holds roughly 700 distinct CDR3 sequences, approximately 83% found once. Findings and limits, study-wide: Twins' vaccine T cell response reportedly seemed partly convergent, partly personalized.

Trimming shortened V by 9 bases and J by 2 bases, and 14 bases separated the two germline ends. The length of the CDR3 is 14 residues. Germline V gene data show CDR1 as KGHDR and CDR2 as SFDVKD. The chain couples TRBV24-1 to TRBJ2-3; D is undetermined. The material was T cells from blood (PBMCs), unsorted or a sorted subset (not recorded which), obtained before or after yellow fever vaccination (not recorded which). This clonotype was sampled from a woman between 18 and 29 years old who received the yellow fever vaccine. Written as DNA, the CDR3 is TGTGCCACCTCCGTGTCTTGGAACACAGATACGCAGTATTTT. Protein: CATSVSWNTDTQYF.